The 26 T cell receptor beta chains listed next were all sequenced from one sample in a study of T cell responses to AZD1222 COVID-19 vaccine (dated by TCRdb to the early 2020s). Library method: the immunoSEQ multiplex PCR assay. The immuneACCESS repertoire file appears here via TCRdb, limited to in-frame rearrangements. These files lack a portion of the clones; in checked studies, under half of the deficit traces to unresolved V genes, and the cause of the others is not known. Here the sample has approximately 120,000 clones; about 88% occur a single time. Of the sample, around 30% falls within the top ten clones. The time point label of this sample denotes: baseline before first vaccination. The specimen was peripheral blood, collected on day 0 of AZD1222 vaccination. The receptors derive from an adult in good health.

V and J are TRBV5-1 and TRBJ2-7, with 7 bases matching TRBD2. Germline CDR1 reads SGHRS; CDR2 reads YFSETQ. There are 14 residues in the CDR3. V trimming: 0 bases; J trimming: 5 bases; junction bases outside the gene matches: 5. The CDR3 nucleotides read TGCGCCAGCAGCTTGGCTAGCGGACGTCACGAGCAGTACTTC. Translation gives CASSLASGRHEQYF.

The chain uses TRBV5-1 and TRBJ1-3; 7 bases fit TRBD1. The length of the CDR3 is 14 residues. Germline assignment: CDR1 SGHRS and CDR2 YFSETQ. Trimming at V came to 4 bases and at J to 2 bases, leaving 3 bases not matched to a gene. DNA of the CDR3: TGCGCCAGCAGCCCGGGGACAGCTGGAAACACCATATATTTT. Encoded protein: CASSPGTAGNTIYF.

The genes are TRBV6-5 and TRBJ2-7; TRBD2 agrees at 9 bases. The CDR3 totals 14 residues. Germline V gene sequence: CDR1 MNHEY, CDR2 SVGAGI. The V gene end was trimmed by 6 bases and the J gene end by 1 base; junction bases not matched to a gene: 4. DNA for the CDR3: TGTGCCAGCAGCGGTAGCGGGGGTTCCTACGAGCAGTACTTC. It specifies CASSGSGGSYEQYF.

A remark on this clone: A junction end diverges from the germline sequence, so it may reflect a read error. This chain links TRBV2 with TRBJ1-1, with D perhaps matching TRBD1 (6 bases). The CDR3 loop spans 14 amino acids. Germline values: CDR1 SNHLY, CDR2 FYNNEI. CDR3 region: CASMSRTGNAEAFF. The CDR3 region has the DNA TGTGCCAGCATGAGTCGAACAGGGAACGCTGAAGCTTTCTTT. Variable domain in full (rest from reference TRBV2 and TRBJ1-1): EPEVTQTPSHQVTQMGQEVILRCVPISNHLYFYWYRQILGQKVEFLVSFYNNEISEKSEIFDDQFSVERPDGSNFTLKIRSTKLEDSAMYFCASMSRTGNAEAFFGQGTRLTVV.

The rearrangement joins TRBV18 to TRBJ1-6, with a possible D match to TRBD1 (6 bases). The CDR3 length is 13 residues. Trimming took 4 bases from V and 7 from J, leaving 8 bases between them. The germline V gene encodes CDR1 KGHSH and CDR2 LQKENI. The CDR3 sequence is CASSRDTNSPLHF. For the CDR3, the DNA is TGTGCCAGCTCACGGGACACCAATTCACCCCTCCACTTT.

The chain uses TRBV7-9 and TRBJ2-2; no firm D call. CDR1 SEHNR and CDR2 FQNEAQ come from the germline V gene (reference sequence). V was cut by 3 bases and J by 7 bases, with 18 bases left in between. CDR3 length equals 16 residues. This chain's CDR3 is CASSFGPFQFGGELFF. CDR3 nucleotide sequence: TGTGCCAGCAGCTTTGGACCTTTCCAATTTGGCGGGGAGCTGTTTTTT.

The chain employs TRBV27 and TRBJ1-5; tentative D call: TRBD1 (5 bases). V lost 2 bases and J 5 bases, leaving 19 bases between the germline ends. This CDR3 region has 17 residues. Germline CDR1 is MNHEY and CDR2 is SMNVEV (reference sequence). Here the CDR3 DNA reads TGTGCCAGCAGTTTACGGGCGACAGCCCGAACCTATCAGCCCCAGCATTTT. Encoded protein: CASSLRATARTYQPQHF.

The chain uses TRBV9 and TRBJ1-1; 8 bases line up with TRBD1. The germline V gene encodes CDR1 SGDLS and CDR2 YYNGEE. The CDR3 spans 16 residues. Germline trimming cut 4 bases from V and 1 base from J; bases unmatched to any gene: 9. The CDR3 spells CASSPSGGTGNTEAFF. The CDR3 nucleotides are TGTGCCAGCAGCCCATCTGGGGGGACAGGGAACACTGAAGCTTTCTTT.

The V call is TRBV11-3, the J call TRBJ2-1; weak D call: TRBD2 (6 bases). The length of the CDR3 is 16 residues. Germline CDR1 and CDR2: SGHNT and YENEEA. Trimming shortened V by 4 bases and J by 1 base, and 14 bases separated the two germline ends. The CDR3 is CASSSSEGRSYNEQFF. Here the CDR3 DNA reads TGTGCCAGCAGCTCGTCGGAGGGCCGGTCCTACAATGAGCAGTTCTTC.

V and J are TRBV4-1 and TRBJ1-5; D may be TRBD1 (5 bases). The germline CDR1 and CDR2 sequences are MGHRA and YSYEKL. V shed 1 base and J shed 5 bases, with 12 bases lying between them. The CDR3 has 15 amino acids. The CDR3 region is CASSQGLMGDQPQHF. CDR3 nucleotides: TGCGCCAGCAGCCAAGGGCTTATGGGGGATCAGCCCCAGCATTTT.

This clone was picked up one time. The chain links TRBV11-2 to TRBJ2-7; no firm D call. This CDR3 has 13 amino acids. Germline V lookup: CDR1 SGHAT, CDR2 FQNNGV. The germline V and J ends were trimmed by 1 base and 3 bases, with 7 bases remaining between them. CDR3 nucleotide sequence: TGTGCCAGCAGCTTAGGTCAGAACTACGAGCAGTACTTC. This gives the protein CASSLGQNYEQYF.

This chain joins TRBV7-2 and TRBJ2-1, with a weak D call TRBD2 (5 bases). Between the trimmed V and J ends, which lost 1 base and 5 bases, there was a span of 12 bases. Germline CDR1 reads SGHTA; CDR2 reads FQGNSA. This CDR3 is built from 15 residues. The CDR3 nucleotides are TGTGCCAGCAGCTTAGTAGGGCTAGCAAACAATGAGCAGTTCTTC. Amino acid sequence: CASSLVGLANNEQFF.

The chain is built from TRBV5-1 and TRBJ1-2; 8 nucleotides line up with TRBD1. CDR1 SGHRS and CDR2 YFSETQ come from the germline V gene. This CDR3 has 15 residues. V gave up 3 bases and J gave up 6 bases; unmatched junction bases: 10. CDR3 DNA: TGCGCCAGCAGCTACTCGGGACAGGAAGTGAATGGCTACACCTTC. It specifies CASSYSGQEVNGYTF.

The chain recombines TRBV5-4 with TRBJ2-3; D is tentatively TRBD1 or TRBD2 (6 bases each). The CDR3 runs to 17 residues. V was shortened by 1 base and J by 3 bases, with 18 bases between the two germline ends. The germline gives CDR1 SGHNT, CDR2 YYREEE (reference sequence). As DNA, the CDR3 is TGTGCCAGCAGCTTGCTTTCCGGGGGCCGAATTACAGATACGCAGTATTTT. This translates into CASSLLSGGRITDTQYF.

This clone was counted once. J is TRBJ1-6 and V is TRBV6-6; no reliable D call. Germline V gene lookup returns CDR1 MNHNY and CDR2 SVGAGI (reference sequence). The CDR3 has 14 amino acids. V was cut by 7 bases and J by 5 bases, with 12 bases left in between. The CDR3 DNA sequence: TGTGCCAGCACCCCCAGCTGGGATAATTCACCCCTCCACTTT. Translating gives CASTPSWDNSPLHF.

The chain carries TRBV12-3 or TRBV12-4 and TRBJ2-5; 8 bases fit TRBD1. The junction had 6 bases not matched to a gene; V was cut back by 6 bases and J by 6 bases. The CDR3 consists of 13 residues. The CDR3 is CASSNGQGQTQYF. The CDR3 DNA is TGTGCCAGCAGCAATGGACAGGGACAGACCCAGTACTTC.

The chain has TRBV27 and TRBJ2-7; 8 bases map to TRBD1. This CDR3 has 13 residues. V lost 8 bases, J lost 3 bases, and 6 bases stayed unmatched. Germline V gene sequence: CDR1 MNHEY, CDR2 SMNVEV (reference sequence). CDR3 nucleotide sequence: TGTGCCAGCCGACAGGGGACCCTCTACGAGCAGTACTTC. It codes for CASRQGTLYEQYF.

The CDR3 region has the DNA TGTGCCAGCAGCCGCACGACTTCGGCAGATGAGCAGTTCTTC. This codes for CASSRTTSADEQFF. This chain joins TRBV13 and TRBJ2-1; no definite D call. The V end was cut by 5 bases, the J end by 8 bases, with 16 bases between. The germline V gene encodes CDR1 PRHDT and CDR2 FYEKMQ (reference sequence). The CDR3 covers 14 residues.

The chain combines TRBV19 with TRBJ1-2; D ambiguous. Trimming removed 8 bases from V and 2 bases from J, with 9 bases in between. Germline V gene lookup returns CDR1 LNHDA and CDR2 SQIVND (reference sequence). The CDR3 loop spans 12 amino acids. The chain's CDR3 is CASPPENYGYTF. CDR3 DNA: TGTGCCAGTCCCCCGGAAAACTATGGCTACACCTTC. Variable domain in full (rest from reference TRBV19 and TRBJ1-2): DGGITQSPKYLFRKEGQNVTLSCEQNLNHDAMYWYRQDPGQGLRLIYYSQIVNDFQKGDIAEGYSVSREKKESFPLTVTSAQKNPTAFYLCASPPENYGYTFGSGTRLTVV.

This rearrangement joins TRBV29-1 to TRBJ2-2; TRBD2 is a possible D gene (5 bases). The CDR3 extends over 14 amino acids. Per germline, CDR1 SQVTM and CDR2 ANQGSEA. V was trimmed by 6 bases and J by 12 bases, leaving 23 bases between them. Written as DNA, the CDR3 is TGCAGCGTCCACATCGCCTCTAGCCCCGAGAAGCTGTTTTTT. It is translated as CSVHIASSPEKLFF.

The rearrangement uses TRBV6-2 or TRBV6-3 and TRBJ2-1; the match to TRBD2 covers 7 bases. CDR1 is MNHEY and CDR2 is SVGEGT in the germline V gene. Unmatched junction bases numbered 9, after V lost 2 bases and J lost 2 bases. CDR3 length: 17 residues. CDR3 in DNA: TGTGCCAGCAGTTACCTTCCCCCCAGCGGGACCTACAATGAGCAGTTCTTC. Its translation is CASSYLPPSGTYNEQFF.

CDR3 amino acids: CASSSSGLADQGNEQFF. CDR3 nucleotides: TGCGCCAGCAGCTCATCGGGTCTAGCCGACCAGGGGAATGAGCAGTTCTTC. The V and J genes are TRBV5-1 and TRBJ2-1, with a tentative D call TRBD1 (6 bases). Germline V gives CDR1 SGHRS, CDR2 YFSETQ. The CDR3 loop spans 17 amino acids. The V end lost 3 bases, the J end lost 7 bases, and 23 bases lay between the germline ends.

CDR3 DNA sequence: TGTGCCAGCAGTTTAGCGGGTGGTCAGCCCCAGCATTTT. It encodes CASSLAGGQPQHF. The chain carries TRBV27 and TRBJ1-5; D ambiguous. CDR3 size: 13 residues. Germline V lookup: CDR1 MNHEY, CDR2 SMNVEV (reference sequence). Trimming shortened V by 2 bases and J by 6 bases, and 8 bases separated the two germline ends.

CDR3 loop: CASSRWAGSGGQNTGELFF. CDR3 coding DNA: TGTGCCAGCAGCCGCTGGGCTGGGAGCGGGGGGCAAAACACCGGGGAGCTGTTTTTT. This chain links TRBV7-9 with TRBJ2-2, with TRBD2 matching over 9 bases. CDR3 size: 19 residues. Germline V gives CDR1 SEHNR, CDR2 FQNEAQ (reference sequence). The V segment lost 5 bases and the J segment 2 bases; nucleotides outside the gene matches: 15.

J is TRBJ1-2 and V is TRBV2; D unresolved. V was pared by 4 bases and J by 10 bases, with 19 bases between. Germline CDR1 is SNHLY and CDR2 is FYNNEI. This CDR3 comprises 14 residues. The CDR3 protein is CASSGSGILGDYTF. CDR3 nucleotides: TGTGCCAGCAGTGGCTCCGGGATACTAGGCGACTACACCTTC.

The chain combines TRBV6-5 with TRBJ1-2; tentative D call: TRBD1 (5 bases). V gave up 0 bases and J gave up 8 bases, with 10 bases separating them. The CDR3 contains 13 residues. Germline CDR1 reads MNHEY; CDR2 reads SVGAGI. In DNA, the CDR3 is TGTGCCAGCAGTTACTCGAGGCAGGGCGGCTACACCTTC. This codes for CASSYSRQGGYTF.